A selection of T cell receptor beta chains follows, all from one sample in a study of CD8 T cells in ankylosing spondylitis. TCRdb re-called the 5' RACE reads through MiXCR, storing one row per CDR3 protein. The sample has about 130,000 distinct CDR3 sequences, approximately 9.7% seen once. The sample comprised blood, either unsorted or a sorted T cell fraction (not recorded which). These receptors originate from a male donor with ankylosing spondylitis or in good health (not recorded which). The CDR3 runs from the conserved cysteine through the conserved F or W. The D gene is left open where the match is weak. Size is stated for part of the rows, as once, few or many counts, or as a class when the clone is expanded.

v_gene	len	j_gene	d_gene	abundance	CDR3aa	CDR3nt
TRBV7-2	16	TRBJ2-7	TRBD2	many	CASSLVSSGGTYEQYF	TGTGCCAGCAGCTTAGTTAGTAGCGGGGGTACCTACGAGCAGTACTTC
TRBV20-1	16	TRBJ2-3	.	many	CSASHSSEMGTDTQYF	TGCAGTGCTAGTCATTCTAGCGAGATGGGCACAGATACGCAGTATTTT
TRBV5-1	15	TRBJ2-7	.	many	CASSSTEPGSYEQYF	TGCGCCAGCAGCTCAACAGAACCGGGATCCTACGAGCAGTACTTC
TRBV28	15	TRBJ2-2	.	many	CASRPGHQIGGELFF	TGTGCCAGCAGGCCAGGACACCAGATTGGCGGGGAGCTGTTTTTT
TRBV5-1	16	TRBJ2-6	.	many	CASSPQGNSGANVLTF	TGCGCCAGCAGCCCCCAGGGAAACTCTGGGGCCAACGTCCTGACTTTC
TRBV29-1	14	TRBJ2-2	TRBD1	.	CSVIGTANTGELFF	TGCAGCGTGATCGGGACAGCGAACACCGGGGAGCTGTTTTTT
TRBV6-2/TRBV6-3	13	TRBJ1-4	.	many	CASCSRSNEKLFF	TGTGCCAGCTGCTCGCGGTCGAATGAAAAACTGTTTTTT
TRBV7-2	12	TRBJ2-2	.	many	CASSSSVGELFF	TGTGCCAGCAGCTCTTCCGTTGGGGAGCTGTTTTTT
TRBV7-2	14	TRBJ2-2	.	many	CASSLARVPGELFF	TGTGCCAGCAGCTTAGCTCGGGTTCCCGGGGAGCTGTTTTTT
TRBV5-1	15	TRBJ2-7	TRBD2	many	CASSDLSGTTYEQYF	TGCGCCAGCAGCGACCTTAGCGGGACAACCTACGAGCAGTACTTC
TRBV6-5	18	TRBJ2-1	TRBD2	many	CASSSRSVAGGPGGEQFF	TGTGCCAGCAGTTCCAGGAGTGTAGCGGGAGGGCCGGGGGGTGAGCAGTTCTTC
TRBV5-1	15	TRBJ2-1	.	many	CASSLGHQSLNEQFF	TGCGCCAGCAGCTTGGGCCATCAATCTCTCAATGAGCAGTTCTTC
TRBV2	15	TRBJ2-7	.	many	CASLLTGVSKDEQYF	TGTGCCAGCCTCTTAACGGGAGTATCGAAGGACGAGCAGTACTTC
TRBV10-3	15	TRBJ2-1	.	.	CAITRAGRDSNEQFF	TGTGCCATCACTCGCGCCGGGCGGGATAGTAATGAGCAGTTCTTC
TRBV20-1	14	TRBJ2-1	TRBD2	.	CSARGAGGLEEQFF	TGCAGTGCTAGAGGGGCGGGAGGACTCGAGGAGCAGTTCTTC
TRBV20-1	12	TRBJ2-5	.	many	CSADHKAETQYF	TGCAGTGCGGATCATAAGGCGGAGACCCAGTACTTC
TRBV5-1	16	TRBJ2-2	TRBD1	few	CASSLAGRGYTGELFF	TGCGCCAGCAGCTTGGCAGGCAGGGGGTACACCGGGGAGCTGTTTTTT
TRBV7-9	15	TRBJ2-7	TRBD2	many	CASSFWTSGSGEQYF	TGTGCCAGCAGCTTCTGGACTAGCGGGAGTGGTGAGCAGTACTTC
TRBV7-9	16	TRBJ2-3	.	.	CASSTTVNRRTDTQYF	TGTGCCAGCAGCACTACAGTAAACCGACGCACAGATACGCAGTATTTT
TRBV5-8	15	TRBJ2-1	TRBD2	few	CASSLGTSGSDEQFF	TGTGCCAGCAGCCTCGGGACTAGCGGGAGCGATGAGCAGTTCTTC
TRBV9	13	TRBJ2-1	TRBD2	few	CASSVTSGDEQFF	TGTGCCAGCAGCGTAACTAGCGGCGATGAGCAGTTCTTC
TRBV27	15	TRBJ1-4	.	many	CASSFLGATNEKLFF	TGTGCCAGCAGTTTTCTCGGGGCAACTAATGAAAAACTGTTTTTT
TRBV5-1	13	TRBJ2-7	.	many	CASSEVETYEQYF	TGCGCCAGCAGCGAGGTCGAGACCTACGAGCAGTACTTC
TRBV20-1	12	TRBJ2-5	.	.	CSARVEPGAQYF	TGCAGTGCTAGAGTTGAACCAGGGGCCCAGTACTTC
TRBV7-3	16	TRBJ2-1	TRBD2	many	CASSLRGRAEGNEQFF	TGTGCCAGCAGCTTACGCGGGAGGGCCGAGGGTAATGAGCAGTTCTTC
TRBV20-1	14	TRBJ2-7	TRBD2	few	CSATGTSGSSEQYF	TGCAGTGCAACGGGGACTAGCGGGAGCAGCGAGCAGTACTTC
TRBV7-9	16	TRBJ2-7	.	few	CASSLGGSQSSYEQYF	TGTGCCAGCAGCTTAGGTGGCAGCCAAAGCTCCTACGAGCAGTACTTC
TRBV10-3	14	TRBJ2-2	.	many	CAISRDPNTGELFF	TGTGCCATCAGTAGGGACCCCAACACCGGGGAGCTGTTTTTT
TRBV3-1	13	TRBJ2-3	.	few	CASSQVFTDTQYF	TGTGCCAGCAGCCAAGTATTCACAGATACGCAGTATTTT
TRBV29-1	13	TRBJ2-2	.	many	CSVEDHNTGELFF	TGCAGCGTAGAGGACCACAACACCGGGGAGCTGTTTTTT
TRBV20-1	15	TRBJ2-3	TRBD2	.	CSARDWGGYTDTQYF	TGCAGTGCTAGAGATTGGGGGGGGTACACAGATACGCAGTATTTT
TRBV12-3/TRBV12-4	13	TRBJ2-1	.	many	CASSSPSYNEQFF	TGTGCCAGCAGTTCCCCCTCCTACAATGAGCAGTTCTTC
TRBV28	14	TRBJ2-7	TRBD2	many	CATCRTSVTYEQYF	TGTGCCACCTGTAGGACTAGCGTGACCTACGAGCAGTACTTC
TRBV7-9	16	TRBJ2-7	TRBD1	many	CASSLRLGQGMGEQYF	TGTGCCAGCAGCCTACGCCTGGGACAGGGAATGGGGGAGCAGTACTTC
TRBV5-1	16	TRBJ2-5	.	many	CASSLEMGTGVETQYF	TGCGCCAGCAGCTTGGAAATGGGGACCGGGGTGGAGACCCAGTACTTC
TRBV5-1	14	TRBJ2-7	.	many	CASSLRGETYEQYF	TGCGCCAGCAGCTTGAGGGGGGAGACTTACGAGCAGTACTTC
TRBV29-1	14	TRBJ2-5	.	many	CSVEDAKVWETQYF	TGCAGCGTTGAAGATGCGAAGGTTTGGGAGACCCAGTACTTC
TRBV5-1	15	TRBJ2-7	.	many	CASSLLGGNGAEQYF	TGCGCCAGCAGCTTGCTCGGCGGGAACGGCGCGGAGCAGTACTTC
TRBV6-1	14	TRBJ2-5	TRBD1	many	CASSPGDRQETQYF	TGTGCCAGCAGTCCTGGGGACAGACAAGAGACCCAGTACTTC
TRBV30	11	TRBJ2-7	TRBD1	many	CAWKTGGGQYF	TGTGCCTGGAAGACAGGGGGAGGGCAGTACTTC
TRBV7-2	17	TRBJ2-6	.	many	CASSLSAGSSGANVLTF	TGTGCCAGCAGCTTATCCGCCGGGAGCTCTGGGGCCAACGTCCTGACTTTC
TRBV29-1	15	TRBJ2-3	TRBD1	many	CSVEGGRGLTDTQYF	TGCAGCGTTGAAGGGGGCAGGGGGCTGACAGATACGCAGTATTTT
TRBV4-2	16	TRBJ1-4	.	few	CASSQDPGPRQEKLFF	TGTGCCAGCAGCCAAGACCCAGGGCCCCGGCAAGAAAAACTGTTTTTT
TRBV29-1	13	TRBJ2-7	TRBD1	many	CSVPQGESTEQYF	TGCAGCGTCCCACAGGGGGAGAGTACCGAGCAGTACTTC
TRBV11-2	18	TRBJ2-1	.	many	CASSFGVGREYQYNEQFF	TGTGCCAGCAGCTTTGGGGTGGGACGGGAATACCAGTACAATGAGCAGTTCTTC
TRBV7-2	12	TRBJ2-7	.	.	CASSSLYSEQYF	TGTGCCAGCAGCTCCCTCTATTCCGAGCAGTACTTC
TRBV29-1	12	TRBJ2-7	TRBD1	many	CSASGGPYEQYF	TGCAGCGCCTCAGGGGGACCCTACGAGCAGTACTTC